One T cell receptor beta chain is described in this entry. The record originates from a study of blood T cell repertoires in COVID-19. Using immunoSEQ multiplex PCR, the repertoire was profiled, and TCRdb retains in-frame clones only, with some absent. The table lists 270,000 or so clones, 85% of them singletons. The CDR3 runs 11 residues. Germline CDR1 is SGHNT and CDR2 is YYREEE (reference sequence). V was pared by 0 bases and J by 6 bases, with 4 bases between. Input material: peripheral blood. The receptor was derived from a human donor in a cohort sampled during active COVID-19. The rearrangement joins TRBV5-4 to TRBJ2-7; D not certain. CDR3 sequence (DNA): TGTGCCAGCAGCTTGGCGGGCGAGCAGTACTTC. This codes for CASSLAGEQYF.